The 20 T cell receptor beta chains below all came from one sample that was sequenced in a study of blood T cell repertoires in COVID-19 (TCRdb year 2020). To prepare the library, the immunoSEQ multiplex PCR assay was applied. Drawn from immuneACCESS, this table holds only the in-frame rearrangements with V and J called that TCRdb kept. Clones are partly lost; checked studies trace under half to an unresolved V gene and leave the rest unexplained. The table for this sample lists roughly 40,000 clones; over 70% of them were counted only once. The ten largest make up more than 12% of the sample. Specimen: peripheral blood. These TCRs come from a human donor in a cohort sampled during active COVID-19.

The CDR3 protein is CAISEGTGGGYNEQFF. The CDR3 region has the DNA TGTGCCATCAGTGAGGGGACGGGAGGCGGCTACAATGAGCAGTTCTTC. The chain couples TRBV10-3 to TRBJ2-1; 7 bases map to TRBD2. The CDR3 runs 16 residues. V was pared by 2 bases and J by 3 bases, with 7 bases of the junction left unmatched. Looked up from germline, CDR1 is ENHRY and CDR2 is SYGVKD.

This chain connects TRBV7-3 to TRBJ1-1; D is uncertain. The V and J ends lost 6 bases and 5 bases respectively, with 13 bases between them. CDR1 SGHTA and CDR2 FQGTGA come from the germline V gene. The CDR3 is 13 residues long. CDR3 coding DNA: TGTGCCAGCAGACTATGGCAGTGGACTGAAGCTTTCTTT. Its translation is CASRLWQWTEAFF.

V usage is TRBV4-3 and J usage is TRBJ2-1; D is perhaps TRBD2 (5 bases). The germline V gene encodes CDR1 LGHNA and CDR2 YSLEER. V shed 0 bases and J shed 6 bases, with 18 bases lying between them. The CDR3 loop spans 17 amino acids. The CDR3, as DNA: TGCGCCAGCAGCCAAGAAGGAGGTCGATGGTATCTCAATGAGCAGTTCTTC. Its translation: CASSQEGGRWYLNEQFF.

This chain uses TRBV19 with TRBJ1-3; TRBD1 is a possible D gene (6 bases). This CDR3 contains 15 residues. In germline, CDR1 is LNHDA, CDR2 SQIVND (reference sequence). V lost 3 bases to trimming and J lost 0 bases, with 9 bases between them. The CDR3, as DNA: TGTGCCAGTAGTATCGGACAGTTCTCTGGAAACACCATATATTTT. Its protein is CASSIGQFSGNTIYF.

DNA for the CDR3: TGTGCCATCAGACATAGCGGGAGCCACACCTACGAGCAGTACTTC. Translation: CAIRHSGSHTYEQYF. The chain combines TRBV10-3 with TRBJ2-7, with 9 bases aligning to TRBD2. Germline CDR1 reads ENHRY; CDR2 reads SYGVKD. There are 15 residues in the CDR3. The trim removed 6 bases at V and 2 bases at J, leaving 8 bases unmatched.

V usage is TRBV7-2 and J usage is TRBJ2-4; D ambiguous. This CDR3 is 16 amino acids long. The V gene's germline CDR1 is SGHTA and CDR2 FQGNSA. V gave up 3 bases and J gave up 7 bases, with 19 bases separating them. The CDR3 protein is CASSFTSGGTGNIQYF. The CDR3, as DNA: TGTGCCAGCAGCTTCACCTCTGGCGGAACCGGGAACATTCAGTACTTC.

The CDR3 here is CASSELAGGPQETQYF. As DNA, the CDR3 is TGTGCCAGCAGTGAGCTAGCGGGAGGCCCCCAAGAGACCCAGTACTTC. The chain uses TRBV6-1 and TRBJ2-5; 11 bases match TRBD2. Losses at the gene ends were 3 bases for V and 1 base for J; bases not matched to a gene: 4. The CDR3 has 16 amino acids. Germline V gene data show CDR1 as MNHNS and CDR2 as SASEGT.

The J gene is TRBJ1-2, the V gene TRBV6-1, with D possibly being TRBD1 (5 bases). The V gene lost 1 base and the J gene lost 4 bases, with 13 bases spanning the gap. This CDR3 spans 15 amino acids. Germline assignment: CDR1 MNHNS and CDR2 SASEGT. The CDR3 here is CASSEGQGPGYGYTF. In nucleotides, the CDR3 is TGTGCCAGCAGTGAAGGGCAGGGCCCGGGCTATGGCTACACCTTC.

This chain uses TRBV19 with TRBJ2-7, with TRBD1 matching 9 bases. Looked up from germline, CDR1 is LNHDA and CDR2 is SQIVND (reference sequence). The CDR3 is 13 amino acids. Germline trimming cut 3 bases from V and 4 bases from J; bases unmatched to any gene: 1. CDR3 sequence: CASSMGQGYEQYF. Here the CDR3 DNA reads TGTGCCAGTAGTATGGGACAGGGTTACGAGCAGTACTTC.

This clone was seen more than once but under ten times. The chain links TRBV7-9 to TRBJ2-1, with 14 bases that match TRBD2. Trimming at V came to 0 bases and at J to 8 bases, leaving 6 bases not matched to a gene. CDR3 length: 17 residues. The germline V gene encodes CDR1 SEHNR and CDR2 FQNEAQ (reference sequence). DNA of the CDR3: TGTGCCAGCAGCTTAGCAGGACTAGCGGGAGGTTTGGATGAGCAGTTCTTC. It encodes CASSLAGLAGGLDEQFF.

This clone is termed medium-sized. V gene TRBV6-2 or TRBV6-3 combines with J gene TRBJ2-7; the match to TRBD2 covers 9 bases. Germline V gene lookup returns CDR1 MNHEY and CDR2 SVGEGT. The junction had 8 bases not matched to a gene; V was cut back by 5 bases and J by 6 bases. The CDR3 runs 14 residues. The DNA for the CDR3 is TGTGCCAGCAGTAGACTAGCGGAGTCTCTCGAGCAGTACTTC. It translates to CASSRLAESLEQYF.

The CDR3 coding sequence is TGTGCCAGCAGTTTATCTACAGGGGGTTGGGAGACCGGGGAGCTGTTTTTT. Encoded protein: CASSLSTGGWETGELFF. The V call is TRBV27, the J call TRBJ2-2; 8 nucleotides match TRBD1. This CDR3 is 17 amino acids long. V gave up 0 bases and J gave up 5 bases; unmatched junction bases: 8. Looked up from germline, CDR1 is MNHEY and CDR2 is SMNVEV (reference sequence).

The rearrangement joins TRBV7-2 to TRBJ1-6, with 9 bases matching TRBD1. In germline, CDR1 is SGHTA, CDR2 FQGNSA. The CDR3 contains 15 residues. V lost 1 base, J lost 9 bases, and 4 bases stayed unmatched. Here the CDR3 reads CASSLVVTGGSPLHF. The CDR3 nucleotides read TGTGCCAGCAGCTTAGTCGTGACAGGGGGTTCACCCCTCCACTTT.

The CDR3 DNA reads as TGCGCCAGCAGCCAACCGGGGGAAGAGACCCAGTACTTC. Translating gives CASSQPGEETQYF. V usage is TRBV5-1 and J usage is TRBJ2-5; D is perhaps TRBD2 (6 bases). The V end lost 4 bases, the J end lost 3 bases, and 10 bases lay between the germline ends. The CDR3 has 13 residues. The germline V gene encodes CDR1 SGHRS and CDR2 YFSETQ. The whole variable domain, remainder taken from reference TRBV5-1 and TRBJ2-5, is KAGVTQTPRYLIKTRGQQVTLSCSPISGHRSVSWYQQTPGQGLQFLFEYFSETQRNKGNFPGRFSGRQFSNSRSEMNVSTLELGDSALYLCASSQPGEETQYFGPGTRLLVL.

The genes are TRBV6-4 and TRBJ1-2; 7 positions agree with TRBD1. Per germline, CDR1 MRHNA and CDR2 SNTAGT. The CDR3 length is 15 residues. The V and J ends lost 0 bases and 10 bases, in that order; junction bases with no gene match: 11. CDR3 amino acids: CASSDSIGGHAYYTF. The CDR3 coding sequence is TGTGCCAGCAGTGACTCTATAGGGGGCCATGCTTACTACACCTTC.

CDR3 DNA: TGTGCCAGCAGCTTGGACTTAGCGGGAGTGGGAACCGGGGAGCTGTTTTTT. Translation: CASSLDLAGVGTGELFF. V usage is TRBV5-4 and J usage is TRBJ2-2; 9 nucleotides line up with TRBD2. The CDR3 has 17 residues. In germline, CDR1 is SGHNT, CDR2 YYREEE (reference sequence). V lost 0 bases, J lost 5 bases, and 8 bases stayed unmatched.

This rearrangement joins TRBV7-3 to TRBJ2-5; 11 positions agree with TRBD2. This CDR3 is built from 15 residues. V lost 2 bases and J lost 4; bases outside the gene matches: 3. The V gene's germline CDR1 is SGHTA and CDR2 FQGTGA. The CDR3 reads CASSLAGLAGETQYF. The CDR3 DNA reads TGTGCCAGCAGCTTAGCTGGACTAGCGGGAGAGACCCAGTACTTC.

The chain couples TRBV6-5 to TRBJ1-4; D remains ambiguous. The germline gives CDR1 MNHEY, CDR2 SVGAGI. This CDR3 contains 13 residues. V lost 6 bases and J 6 bases, leaving 11 bases between the germline ends. The CDR3 DNA sequence: TGTGCCAGCAGGATCTCGGGAGATGAAAAACTGTTTTTT. Amino acid sequence: CASRISGDEKLFF.

The V gene is TRBV7-9, the J gene TRBJ1-2, with D tentatively TRBD1 (6 bases). The CDR3 sequence is 14 residues long. The ends were cut back, 5 bases at V and 5 bases at J, with 15 bases in the middle. Germline V CDR1 and CDR2: SEHNR, FQNEAQ (reference sequence). The CDR3 coding sequence is TGTGCCAGCAGCCGCGTCGGACAGCTATATGGCTACACCTTC. Translated: CASSRVGQLYGYTF.

V is TRBV28 and J is TRBJ2-2; 7 nucleotides agree with TRBD1. Germline V gene sequence: CDR1 MDHEN, CDR2 SYDVKM. The CDR3 covers 16 residues. The V segment lost 2 bases and the J segment 1 base; nucleotides outside the gene matches: 4. CDR3 DNA: TGTGCCAGCAGTTTAGCAGGGGACAGGAACACCGGGGAGCTGTTTTTT. Its protein product is CASSLAGDRNTGELFF.